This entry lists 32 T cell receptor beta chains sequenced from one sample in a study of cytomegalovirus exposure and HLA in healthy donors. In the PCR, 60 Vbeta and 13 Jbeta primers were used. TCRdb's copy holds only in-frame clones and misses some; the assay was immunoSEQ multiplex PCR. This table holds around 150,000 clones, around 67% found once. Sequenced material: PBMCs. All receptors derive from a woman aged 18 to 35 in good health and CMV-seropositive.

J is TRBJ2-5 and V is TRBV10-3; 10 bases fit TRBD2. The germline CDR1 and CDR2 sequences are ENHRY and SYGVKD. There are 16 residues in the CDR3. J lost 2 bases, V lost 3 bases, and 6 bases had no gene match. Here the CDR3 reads CAISDLLAGGQETQYF. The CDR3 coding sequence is TGTGCCATCAGTGACTTGTTAGCGGGGGGACAAGAGACCCAGTACTTC.

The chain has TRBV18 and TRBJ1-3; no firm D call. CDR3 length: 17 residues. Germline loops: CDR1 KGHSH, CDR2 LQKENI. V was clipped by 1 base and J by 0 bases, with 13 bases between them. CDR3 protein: CASSPLLRADSGNTIYF. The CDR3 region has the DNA TGTGCCAGCTCACCACTGTTGAGGGCGGACTCTGGAAACACCATATATTTT.

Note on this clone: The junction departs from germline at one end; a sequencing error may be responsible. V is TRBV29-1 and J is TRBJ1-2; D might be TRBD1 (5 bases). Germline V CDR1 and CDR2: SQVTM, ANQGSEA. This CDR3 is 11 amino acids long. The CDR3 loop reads CSVDRAYGYSF. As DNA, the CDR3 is TGCAGCGTTGACAGGGCCTATGGCTACTCCTTC. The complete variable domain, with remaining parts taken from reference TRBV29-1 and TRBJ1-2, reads SAVISQKPSRDICQRGTSLTIQCQVDSQVTMMFWYRQQPGQSLTLIATANQGSEATYESGFVIDKFPISRPNLTFSTLTVSNMSPEDSSIYLCSVDRAYGYSFGSGTRLTVV.

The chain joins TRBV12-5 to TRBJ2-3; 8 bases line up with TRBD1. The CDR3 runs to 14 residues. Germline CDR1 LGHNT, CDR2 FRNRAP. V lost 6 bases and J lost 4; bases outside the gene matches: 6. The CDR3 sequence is CASGPGQGSDTQYF. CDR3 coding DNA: TGTGCTAGTGGACCCGGACAGGGATCAGATACGCAGTATTTT.

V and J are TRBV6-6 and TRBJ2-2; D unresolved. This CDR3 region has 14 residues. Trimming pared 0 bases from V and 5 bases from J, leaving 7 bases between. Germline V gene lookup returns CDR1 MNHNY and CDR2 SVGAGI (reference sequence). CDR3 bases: TGTGCCAGCAGTTACTCCCCCGGGACCGGGGAGCTGTTTTTT. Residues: CASSYSPGTGELFF.

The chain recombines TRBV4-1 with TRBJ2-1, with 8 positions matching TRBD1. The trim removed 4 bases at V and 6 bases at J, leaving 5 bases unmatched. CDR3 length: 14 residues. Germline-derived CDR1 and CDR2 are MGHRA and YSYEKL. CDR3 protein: CASSRGTGVNEQFF. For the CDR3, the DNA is TGCGCCAGCAGCCGGGGGACAGGCGTCAATGAGCAGTTCTTC.

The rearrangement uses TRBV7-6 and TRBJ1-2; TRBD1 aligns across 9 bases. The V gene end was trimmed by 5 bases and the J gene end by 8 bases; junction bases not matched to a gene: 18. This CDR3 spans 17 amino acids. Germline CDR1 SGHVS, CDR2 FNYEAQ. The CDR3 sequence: CASSPRTGGELSWGYTF. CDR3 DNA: TGTGCCAGCAGCCCCAGAACAGGGGGCGAACTTTCTTGGGGCTACACCTTC.

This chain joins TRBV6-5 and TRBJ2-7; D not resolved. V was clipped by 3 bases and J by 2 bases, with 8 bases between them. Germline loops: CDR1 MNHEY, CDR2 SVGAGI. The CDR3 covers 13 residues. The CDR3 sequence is CASSYARTYEQYF. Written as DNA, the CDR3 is TGTGCCAGCAGTTATGCCAGGACCTACGAGCAGTACTTC.

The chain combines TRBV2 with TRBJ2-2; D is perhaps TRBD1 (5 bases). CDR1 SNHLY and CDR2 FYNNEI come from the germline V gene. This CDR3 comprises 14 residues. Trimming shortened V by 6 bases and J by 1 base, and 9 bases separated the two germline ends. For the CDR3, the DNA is TGTGCCAGCAGGGGGCGTGTGAACACCGGGGAGCTGTTTTTT. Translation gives CASRGRVNTGELFF.

CDR3 amino acids: CASRSGDNQPQHF. The DNA for the CDR3 is TGTGCCAGCAGGTCGGGGGACAATCAGCCCCAGCATTTT. The V and J genes are TRBV11-2 and TRBJ1-5; D is perhaps TRBD1 (5 bases). Trimming took off 6 bases at V and 3 bases at J, with 9 bases between the two ends. The CDR3 has 13 residues. Per the germline V gene, CDR1 is SGHAT and CDR2 is FQNNGV.

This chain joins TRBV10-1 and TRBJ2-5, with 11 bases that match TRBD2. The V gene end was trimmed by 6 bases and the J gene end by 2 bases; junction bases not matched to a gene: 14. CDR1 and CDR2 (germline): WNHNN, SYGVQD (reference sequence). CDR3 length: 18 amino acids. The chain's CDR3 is CASRLTSGIGVRQETQYF. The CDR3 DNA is TGCGCCAGCAGGCTGACTAGCGGGATAGGGGTGCGGCAAGAGACCCAGTACTTC.

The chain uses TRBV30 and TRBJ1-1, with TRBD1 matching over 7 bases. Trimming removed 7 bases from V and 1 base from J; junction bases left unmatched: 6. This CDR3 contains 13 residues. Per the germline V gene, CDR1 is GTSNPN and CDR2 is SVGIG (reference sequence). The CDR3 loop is CAFGTAANTEAFF. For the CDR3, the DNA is TGTGCCTTTGGGACAGCCGCGAACACTGAAGCTTTCTTT.

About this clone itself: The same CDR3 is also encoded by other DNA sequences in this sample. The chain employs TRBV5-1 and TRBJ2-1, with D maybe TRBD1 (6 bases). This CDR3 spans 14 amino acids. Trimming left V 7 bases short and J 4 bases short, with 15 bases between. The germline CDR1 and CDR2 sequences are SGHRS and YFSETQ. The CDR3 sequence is CASSGGQSYNEQFF. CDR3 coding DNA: TGCGCCAGCTCAGGAGGACAGAGTTACAATGAGCAGTTCTTC.

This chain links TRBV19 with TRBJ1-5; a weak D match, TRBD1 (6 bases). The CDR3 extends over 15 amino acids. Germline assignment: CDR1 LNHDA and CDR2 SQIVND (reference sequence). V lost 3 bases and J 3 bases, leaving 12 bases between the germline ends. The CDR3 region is CASSMVAGANQPQHF. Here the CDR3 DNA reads TGTGCCAGTAGTATGGTGGCAGGGGCCAATCAGCCCCAGCATTTT.

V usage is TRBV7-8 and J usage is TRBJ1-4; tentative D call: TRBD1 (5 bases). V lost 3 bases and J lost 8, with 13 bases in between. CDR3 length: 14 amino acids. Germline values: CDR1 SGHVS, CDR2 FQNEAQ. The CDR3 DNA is TGTGCCAGCAGCTTGGGCAGGGATAACGAAAAACTGTTTTTT. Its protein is CASSLGRDNEKLFF. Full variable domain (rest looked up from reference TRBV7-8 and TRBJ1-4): GAGVSQSPRYKVAKRGQDVALRCDPISGHVSLFWYQQALGQGPEFLTYFQNEAQLDKSGLPSDRFFAERPEGSVSTLKIQRTQQEDSAVYLCASSLGRDNEKLFFGSGTQLSVL.

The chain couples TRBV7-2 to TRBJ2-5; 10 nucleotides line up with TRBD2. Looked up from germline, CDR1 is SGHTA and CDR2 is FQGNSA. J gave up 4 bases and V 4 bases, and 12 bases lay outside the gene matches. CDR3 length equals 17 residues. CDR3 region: CASSSGYLAGVRETQYF. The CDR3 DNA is TGTGCCAGCAGCTCAGGGTACCTAGCGGGGGTGAGAGAGACCCAGTACTTC.

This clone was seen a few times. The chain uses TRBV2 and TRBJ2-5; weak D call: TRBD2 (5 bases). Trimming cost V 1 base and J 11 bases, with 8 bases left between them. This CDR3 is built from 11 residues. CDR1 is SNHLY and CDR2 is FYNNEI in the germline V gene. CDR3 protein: CASSEGGEQYF. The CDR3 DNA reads TGTGCCAGCAGTGAAGGGGGAGAGCAGTACTTC.

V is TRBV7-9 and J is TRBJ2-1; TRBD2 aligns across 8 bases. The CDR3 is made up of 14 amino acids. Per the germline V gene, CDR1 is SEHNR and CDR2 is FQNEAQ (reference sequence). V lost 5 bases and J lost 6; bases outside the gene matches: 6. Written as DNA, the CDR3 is TGTGCCAGCAGCAAAATAACTAGCGGCAATGAGCAGTTCTTC. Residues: CASSKITSGNEQFF.

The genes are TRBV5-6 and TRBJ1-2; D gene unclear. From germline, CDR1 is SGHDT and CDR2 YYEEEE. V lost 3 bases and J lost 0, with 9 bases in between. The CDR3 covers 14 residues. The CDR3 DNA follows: TGTGCCAGCAGCTCGCGGGGAGCTAACTATGGCTACACCTTC. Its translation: CASSSRGANYGYTF.

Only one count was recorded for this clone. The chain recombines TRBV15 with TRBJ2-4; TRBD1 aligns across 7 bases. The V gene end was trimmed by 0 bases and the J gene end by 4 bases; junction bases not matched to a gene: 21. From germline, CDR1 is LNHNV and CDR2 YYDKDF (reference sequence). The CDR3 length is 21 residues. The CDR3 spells CATSRDYILTGRQGLKNIQYF. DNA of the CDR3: TGTGCCACCAGCAGAGACTATATCCTAACAGGGAGACAGGGCCTAAAAAACATTCAGTACTTC.

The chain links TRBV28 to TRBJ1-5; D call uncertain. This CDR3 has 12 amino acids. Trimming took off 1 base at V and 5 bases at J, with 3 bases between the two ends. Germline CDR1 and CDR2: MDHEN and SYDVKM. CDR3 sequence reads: CASSLSYQPQHF. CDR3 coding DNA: TGTGCCAGCAGTTTATCTTATCAGCCCCAGCATTTT.

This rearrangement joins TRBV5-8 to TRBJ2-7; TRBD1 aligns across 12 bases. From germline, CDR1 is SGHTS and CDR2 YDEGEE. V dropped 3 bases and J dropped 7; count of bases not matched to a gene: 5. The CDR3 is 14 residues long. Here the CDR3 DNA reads TGTGCCAGCAGCTCGGGACAGGGGGCGCGTGAGCAGTACTTC. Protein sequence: CASSSGQGAREQYF.

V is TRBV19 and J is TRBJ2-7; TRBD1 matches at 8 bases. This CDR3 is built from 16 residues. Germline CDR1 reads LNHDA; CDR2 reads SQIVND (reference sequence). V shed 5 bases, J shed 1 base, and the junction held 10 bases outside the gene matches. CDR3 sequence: CASSPWTGPRSYEQYF. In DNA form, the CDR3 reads TGTGCCAGTAGTCCGTGGACAGGGCCTAGGTCCTACGAGCAGTACTTC.

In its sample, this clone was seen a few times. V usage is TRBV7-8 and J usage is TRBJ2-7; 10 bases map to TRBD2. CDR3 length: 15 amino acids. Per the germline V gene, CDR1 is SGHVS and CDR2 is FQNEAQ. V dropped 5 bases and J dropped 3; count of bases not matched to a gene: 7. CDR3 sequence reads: CASSVLAGDHYEQYF. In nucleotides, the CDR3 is TGTGCCAGCAGCGTGCTAGCGGGGGACCACTACGAGCAGTACTTC.

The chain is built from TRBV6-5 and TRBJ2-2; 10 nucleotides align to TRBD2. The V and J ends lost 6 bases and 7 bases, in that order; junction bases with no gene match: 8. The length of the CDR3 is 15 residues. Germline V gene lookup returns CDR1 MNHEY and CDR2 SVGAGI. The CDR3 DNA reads TGTGCCAGCAGGCCCCTAGCGGGAGTTGGCGGGGAGCTGTTTTTT. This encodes CASRPLAGVGGELFF.

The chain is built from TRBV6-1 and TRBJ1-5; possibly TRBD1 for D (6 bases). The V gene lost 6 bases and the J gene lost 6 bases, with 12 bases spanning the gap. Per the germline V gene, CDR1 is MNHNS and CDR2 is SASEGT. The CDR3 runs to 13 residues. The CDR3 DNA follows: TGTGCCAGCAGCTTTACAGGGAGTCAGCCCCAGCATTTT. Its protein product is CASSFTGSQPQHF.

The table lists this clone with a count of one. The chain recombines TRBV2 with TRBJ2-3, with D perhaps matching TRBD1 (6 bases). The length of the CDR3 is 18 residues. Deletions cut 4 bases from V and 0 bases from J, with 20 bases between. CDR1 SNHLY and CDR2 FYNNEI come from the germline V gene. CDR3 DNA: TGTGCCAGCAGTGGGCCAAATAGCCGGGACATGAGCACAGATACGCAGTATTTT. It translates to CASSGPNSRDMSTDTQYF. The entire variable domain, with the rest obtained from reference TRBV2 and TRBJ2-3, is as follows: EPEVTQTPSHQVTQMGQEVILRCVPISNHLYFYWYRQILGQKVEFLVSFYNNEISEKSEIFDDQFSVERPDGSNFTLKIRSTKLEDSAMYFCASSGPNSRDMSTDTQYFGPGTRLTVL.

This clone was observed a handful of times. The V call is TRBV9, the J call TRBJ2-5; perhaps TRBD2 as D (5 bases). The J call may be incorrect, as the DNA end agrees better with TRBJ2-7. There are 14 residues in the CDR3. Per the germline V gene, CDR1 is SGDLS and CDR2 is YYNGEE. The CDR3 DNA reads TGTGCCAGCAACCTAGGAGGTGCCACCTACGAGCAGTACTTC. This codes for CASNLGGATYEQYF.

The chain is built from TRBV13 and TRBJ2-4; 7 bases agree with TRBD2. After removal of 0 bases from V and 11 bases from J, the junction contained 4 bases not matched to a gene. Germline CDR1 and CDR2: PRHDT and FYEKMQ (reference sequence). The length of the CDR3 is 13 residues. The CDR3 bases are TGTGCCAGCAGCTTAGGGACTAGCTCGGTTCAGTACTTC. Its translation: CASSLGTSSVQYF.

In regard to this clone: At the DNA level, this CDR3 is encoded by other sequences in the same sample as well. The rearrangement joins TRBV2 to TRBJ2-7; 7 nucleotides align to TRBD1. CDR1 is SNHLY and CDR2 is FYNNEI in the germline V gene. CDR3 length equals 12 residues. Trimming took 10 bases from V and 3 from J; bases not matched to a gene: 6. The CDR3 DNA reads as TGTGCCACTCGACAGGGCGGCTACGAGCAGTACTTC. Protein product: CATRQGGYEQYF. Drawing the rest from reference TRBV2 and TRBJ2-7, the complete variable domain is EPEVTQTPSHQVTQMGQEVILRCVPISNHLYFYWYRQILGQKVEFLVSFYNNEISEKSEIFDDQFSVERPDGSNFTLKIRSTKLEDSAMYFCATRQGGYEQYFGPGTRLTVT.

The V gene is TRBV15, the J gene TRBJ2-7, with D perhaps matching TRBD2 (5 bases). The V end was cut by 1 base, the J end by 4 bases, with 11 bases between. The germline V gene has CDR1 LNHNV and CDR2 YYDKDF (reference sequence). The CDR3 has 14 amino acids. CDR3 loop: CATSRVVEGYEQYF. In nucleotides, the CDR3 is TGTGCCACCAGCAGAGTGGTTGAGGGTTACGAGCAGTACTTC.

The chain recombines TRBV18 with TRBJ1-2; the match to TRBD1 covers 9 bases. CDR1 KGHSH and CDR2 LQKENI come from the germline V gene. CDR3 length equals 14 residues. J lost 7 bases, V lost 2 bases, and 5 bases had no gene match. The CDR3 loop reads CASSPTRTGVGYTF. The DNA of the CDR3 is TGTGCCAGCTCACCAACCCGGACAGGGGTTGGCTACACCTTC.